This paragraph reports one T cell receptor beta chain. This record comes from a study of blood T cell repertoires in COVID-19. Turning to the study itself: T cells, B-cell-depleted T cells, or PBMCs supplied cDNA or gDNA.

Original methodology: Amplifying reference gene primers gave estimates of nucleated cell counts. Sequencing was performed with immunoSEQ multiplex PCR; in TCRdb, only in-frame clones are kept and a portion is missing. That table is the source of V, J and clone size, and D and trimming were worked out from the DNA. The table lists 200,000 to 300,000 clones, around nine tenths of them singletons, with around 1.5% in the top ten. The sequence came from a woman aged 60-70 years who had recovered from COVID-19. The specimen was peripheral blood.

This CDR3 is CASSARQDSSQQYF. Here the CDR3 DNA reads TGTGCCAGCAGCGCCCGACAGGATTCTAGCCAGCAGTACTTC. This chain uses TRBV9 with TRBJ2-7; tentative D call: TRBD1 (6 bases). V lost 3 bases, J lost 8 bases, and 18 bases lay in between. Germline CDR1 is SGDLS and CDR2 is YYNGEE. The CDR3 loop spans 14 amino acids.